This T cell receptor beta chain was found in a study of T cells in localized non-small cell lung cancer. General observations from the study: Blood T cell density predicted longer survival; adjacent-lung clonality, shorter. The study found T cell clonality highest in uninvolved adjacent lung, above tumor.

Profiling relied on immunoSEQ multiplex PCR, and the TCRdb table lists in-frame clones only, not all of them. Here the sample spans tens of thousands of clones, 90% to 95% being singletons. About this clone: Its antigen is as yet unknown.

The CDR3 spans 13 residues. Per germline, CDR1 SQVTM and CDR2 ANQGSEA. V was trimmed by 4 bases and J by 6 bases, leaving 12 bases between them. This sequence originates from a woman aged 35-75 years with stage II lung adenocarcinoma. The V call is TRBV29-1, the J call TRBJ1-4; a possible D gene is TRBD1 (6 bases). This specimen was PBMCs, taken before any cancer treatment. CDR3 DNA sequence: TGCAGCGTTGGGGACACCTTAGATGAAAAACTGTTTTTT. Translated, it gives CSVGDTLDEKLFF.